A selection of T cell receptor beta chains follows, all from one sample in a study of CD8 T cells in ankylosing spondylitis. One entry per CDR3 protein, called by TCRdb with MiXCR from the 5' RACE reads. Of a few hundred thousand distinct CDR3 sequences in the sample, roughly 20% were seen once. The sequenced material came from blood, either unsorted or a sorted T cell fraction (not recorded which). The receptors originated from a male donor with ankylosing spondylitis or in good health (not recorded which). The CDR3 runs from the conserved cysteine through the conserved F or W. D genes are given only for firm matches. Clone size is not always given. Where it is, it says once, few, many or a class for expanded clones.

clone_size | j_call | d_call | v_call | cdr3_nt | cdr3_aa
- | TRBJ2-7 | TRBD2 | TRBV20-1 | TGCAGTGCTTACCGACTAGCGGGGGAGGCCTACGAGCAGTACTTC | CSAYRLAGEAYEQYF
few | TRBJ1-3 | - | TRBV12-3/TRBV12-4 | TGTGCCAGCAGTATATCCCCCAGCTCTGGAAACACCATATATTTT | CASSISPSSGNTIYF
many | TRBJ2-3 | TRBD2 | TRBV5-1 | TGCGCCAGCCCCTCTAGCGGGGGACCCACACATACGCAGTATTTT | CASPSSGGPTHTQYF
few | TRBJ2-7 | TRBD1 | TRBV29-1 | TGCAGCGTTGAAGACTCGGGACAGGGGGGCTACGAGCAGTACTTC | CSVEDSGQGGYEQYF
- | TRBJ2-3 | - | TRBV29-1 | TGCAGCGTTGAACCCAACACAGATACGCAGTATTTT | CSVEPNTDTQYF
few | TRBJ2-5 | - | TRBV6-1 | TGTGCCAGCATGCCTGGGGGGCTCGAGACCCAGTACTTC | CASMPGGLETQYF
few | TRBJ2-7 | - | TRBV4-1 | TGCGCCAGCAGCCAAGGGGGTCCCTCCTACGAGCAGTACTTC | CASSQGGPSYEQYF
- | TRBJ2-5 | TRBD2 | TRBV20-1 | TGCAGTGCTAGAGATGGAGTAGCGGGGGGCCAAGAGACCCAGTACTTC | CSARDGVAGGQETQYF
few | TRBJ2-7 | TRBD1 | TRBV12-3/TRBV12-4 | TGTGCCAGCACTTGGGGACAGGGCTTCGGCGAGCAGTACTTC | CASTWGQGFGEQYF
- | TRBJ2-2 | TRBD2 | TRBV2 | TGTGCCAGCAGCGACTTTAGCGGGGATGGCACCGGGGAGCTGTTTTTT | CASSDFSGDGTGELFF
- | TRBJ1-1 | - | TRBV5-1 | TGCGCCAGCAGCTTTTCGGGGGGCACTGAAGCTTTCTTT | CASSFSGGTEAFF
few | TRBJ2-7 | - | TRBV19 | TGTGCCAGTAGTATCACGTTGGACACCTCCTACGAGCAGTACTTC | CASSITLDTSYEQYF
- | TRBJ2-1 | TRBD2 | TRBV15 | TGTGCCACCAGCCACCTGACTAGCGGGGACTATGAGCAGTTCTTC | CATSHLTSGDYEQFF
- | TRBJ1-2 | TRBD1 | TRBV20-1 | TGCAGTGCTAGAGTGGAGACAGGGGAAGGCTACACCTTC | CSARVETGEGYTF
- | TRBJ2-7 | TRBD2 | TRBV19 | TGTGCCAGTAGTATAGACCCAGCGGGGGACGAGCAGTACTTC | CASSIDPAGDEQYF
- | TRBJ2-1 | - | TRBV18 | TGTGCCAGCTCCCCCACCGGGACACACTACAATGAGCAGTTCTTC | CASSPTGTHYNEQFF
few | TRBJ2-2 | TRBD2 | TRBV12-3/TRBV12-4 | TGTGCCAGCGCGGGGGCCGGGGAGCTGTTTTTT | CASAGAGELFF
few | TRBJ2-5 | - | TRBV21-1 | TGTGCCAGCAGCACGAGAGCGGGGGGGCGGGAGACCCAGTACTTC | CASSTRAGGRETQYF
few | TRBJ2-5 | - | TRBV28 | TGTGCCAGCAGTTTATCTCCAGGGCGGGTGGAGACCCAGTACTTC | CASSLSPGRVETQYF
- | TRBJ1-5 | - | TRBV7-9 | TGTGCCAGCAGCTTAGGCCACATTAGCGATCAGCCCCAGCATTTT | CASSLGHISDQPQHF
few | TRBJ1-2 | - | TRBV29-1 | TGCAGCGTTGATGAGGGCTACACCTTC | CSVDEGYTF
few | TRBJ2-3 | - | TRBV12-3/TRBV12-4 | TGTGCCAGCAGTTTAAGCCAGCCAACAGATACGCAGTATTTT | CASSLSQPTDTQYF
- | TRBJ2-1 | - | TRBV4-1 | TGCGCCAGCAGCCAAGATGGGGGGAGCGGGACAAACTACAATGAGCAGTTCTTC | CASSQDGGSGTNYNEQFF
- | TRBJ1-2 | TRBD1 | TRBV29-1 | TGCAGCGCCGAGGGACAGGACGATGGCTACACCTTC | CSAEGQDDGYTF
- | TRBJ2-7 | - | TRBV7-9 | TGTGCCAGCAGCCGTCTTACAGACTACGAGCAGTACTTC | CASSRLTDYEQYF
many | TRBJ2-5 | TRBD1 | TRBV3-1 | TGTGCCAGCAGCCAAGATCTCGATGGGACAGGGGTTATTGAGGGCCAAGAGACCCAGTACTTC | CASSQDLDGTGVIEGQETQYF
- | TRBJ2-1 | - | TRBV12-3/TRBV12-4 | TGTGCCAGCAGAACGGAAAGCTCCTACAATGAGCAGTTCTTC | CASRTESSYNEQFF
- | TRBJ2-2 | TRBD1 | TRBV12-3/TRBV12-4 | TGTGCCAGCAGTTCCTCGACAGGGGGGACCGGGGAGCTGTTTTTT | CASSSSTGGTGELFF
- | TRBJ2-5 | - | TRBV12-3/TRBV12-4 | TGTGCCAGCAGACTCGGGACGATTCTGTCAGAGACCCAGTACTTC | CASRLGTILSETQYF
- | TRBJ2-5 | - | TRBV2 | TGTGCCAGCAGTGAAGGTTCTAGGGGAAGGTATACCCAGTACTTC | CASSEGSRGRYTQYF
few | TRBJ2-7 | - | TRBV6-1 | TGTGCCAGCAGCCAGGGTGGGGTGGGGAGCTCCTACGAGCAGTACTTC | CASSQGGVGSSYEQYF
few | TRBJ2-7 | - | TRBV6-1 | TGTGCCAGCAGAAAATACCCTCGTGTCCACGAGCAGTACTTC | CASRKYPRVHEQYF
- | TRBJ2-7 | - | TRBV29-1 | TGCAGCGTTGTTCGCAGGAACTCCTACGAGCAGTACTTC | CSVVRRNSYEQYF
few | TRBJ2-7 | TRBD1 | TRBV4-1 | TGCGCCAGCAGCCAGGGACAGGGGGACTCCTACGAGCAGTACTTC | CASSQGQGDSYEQYF
- | TRBJ2-5 | - | TRBV2 | TGTGCCAGCAGTGACAGTTTCTACCAAGAGACCCAGTACTTC | CASSDSFYQETQYF
- | TRBJ2-7 | - | TRBV3-1 | TGTGCCAGCAGCCAAGCGTCTAAAGAGCAGTACTTC | CASSQASKEQYF
few | TRBJ2-3 | TRBD2 | TRBV28 | TGTGCCAGCAGACCCATAGCGGGGGGCCTCGTAGATACGCAGTATTTT | CASRPIAGGLVDTQYF
- | TRBJ1-5 | - | TRBV7-9 | TGTGCCAGCAGCCGGGGATTCGATCAGCCCCAGCATTTT | CASSRGFDQPQHF
few | TRBJ2-3 | - | TRBV7-9 | TGTGCCAGCAGCTTAGGTGGGACAAGAACTAGCACAGATACGCAGTATTTT | CASSLGGTRTSTDTQYF
- | TRBJ2-7 | - | TRBV9 | TGTGCCAGCAGCCCCACGGACGCCGACTACGAGCAGTACTTC | CASSPTDADYEQYF
few | TRBJ2-5 | - | TRBV9 | TGTGCCAGCAGCGTAGTGGGACGGCTACAAGAGACCCAGTACTTC | CASSVVGRLQETQYF
once | TRBJ2-3 | TRBD2 | TRBV20-1 | TGCAGTGCTCCTGGACTAGCTAGCACAGATACGCAGTATTTT | CSAPGLASTDTQYF
- | TRBJ2-7 | TRBD1 | TRBV5-5 | TGTGCCAGCAGCCCGGACAGGATCATCTACGAGCAGTACTTC | CASSPDRIIYEQYF
few | TRBJ2-1 | - | TRBV6-2/TRBV6-3 | TGTGCCAGCAGTTACTCAGTTCGGCAGGGGAACAATGAGCAGTTCTTC | CASSYSVRQGNNEQFF
few | TRBJ2-2 | - | TRBV7-9 | TGTGCCAGCAGCTTTGGGTCTAGCTCCGGGGAGCTGTTTTTT | CASSFGSSSGELFF
few | TRBJ2-5 | TRBD2 | TRBV12-3/TRBV12-4 | TGTGCCAGCTCAATCGGGGGGGCAGAGACCCAGTACTTC | CASSIGGAETQYF
- | TRBJ2-1 | TRBD2 | TRBV2 | TGTGCCACCTCTCGTGGGTTAGCGGGGGGGCAGGGCTCCTACAATGAGCAGTTCTTC | CATSRGLAGGQGSYNEQFF
- | TRBJ2-7 | TRBD1 | TRBV28 | TGTGCCAGCAGACAGGGGGGCACCTACGAGCAGTACTTC | CASRQGGTYEQYF
- | TRBJ1-6 | - | TRBV20-1 | TGCAGTGCTAGGTCGGAGGCCGCGGAGAGTTCACCCCTCCACTTT | CSARSEAAESSPLHF